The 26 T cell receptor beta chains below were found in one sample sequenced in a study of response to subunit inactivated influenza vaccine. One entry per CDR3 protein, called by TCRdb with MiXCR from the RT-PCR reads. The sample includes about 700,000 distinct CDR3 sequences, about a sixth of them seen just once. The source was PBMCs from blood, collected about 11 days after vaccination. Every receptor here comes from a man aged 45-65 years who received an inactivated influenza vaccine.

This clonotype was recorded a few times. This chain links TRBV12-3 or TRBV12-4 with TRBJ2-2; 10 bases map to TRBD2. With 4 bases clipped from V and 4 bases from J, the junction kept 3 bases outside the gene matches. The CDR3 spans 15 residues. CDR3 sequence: CASSSAGGPTGELFF. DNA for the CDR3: TGTGCCAGCAGTTCAGCGGGGGGGCCCACCGGGGAGCTGTTTTTT.

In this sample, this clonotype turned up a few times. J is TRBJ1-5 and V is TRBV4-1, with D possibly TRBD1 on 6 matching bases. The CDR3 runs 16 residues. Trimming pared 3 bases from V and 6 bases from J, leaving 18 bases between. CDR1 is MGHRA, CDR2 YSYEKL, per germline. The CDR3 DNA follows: TGCGCCAGCAGCCAGGGGGGGACAACCGGGCGTCAGCCCCAGCATTTT. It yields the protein CASSQGGTTGRQPQHF.

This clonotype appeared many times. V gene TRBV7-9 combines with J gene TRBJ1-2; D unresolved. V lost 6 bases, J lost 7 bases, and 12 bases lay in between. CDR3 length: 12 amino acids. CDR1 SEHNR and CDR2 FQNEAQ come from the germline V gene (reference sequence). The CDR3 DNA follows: TGTGCCAGCAGGTTATCCTCCGGTGGCTACACCTTC. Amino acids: CASRLSSGGYTF.

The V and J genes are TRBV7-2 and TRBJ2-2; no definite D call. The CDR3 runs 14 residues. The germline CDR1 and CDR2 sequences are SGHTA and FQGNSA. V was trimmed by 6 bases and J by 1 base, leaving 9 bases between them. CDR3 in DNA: TGTGCCAGCAGGATTACGCAGAACACCGGGGAGCTGTTTTTT. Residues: CASRITQNTGELFF.

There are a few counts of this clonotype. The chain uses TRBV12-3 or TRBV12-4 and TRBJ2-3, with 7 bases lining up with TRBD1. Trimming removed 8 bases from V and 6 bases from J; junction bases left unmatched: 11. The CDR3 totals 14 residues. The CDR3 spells CASGPGQARDTQYF. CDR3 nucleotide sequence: TGTGCCAGCGGCCCTGGACAGGCCCGGGATACGCAGTATTTT.

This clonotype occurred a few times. The DNA for the CDR3 is TGTGCCACCTGTCAAGGGACAGGGCGAGGAAACACCATATATTTT. It is translated as CATCQGTGRGNTIYF. The chain links TRBV10-3 to TRBJ1-3; 9 nucleotides line up with TRBD1. The V gene's germline CDR1 is ENHRY and CDR2 SYGVKD. The CDR3 runs to 15 residues. The junction had 11 bases not matched to a gene; V was cut back by 10 bases and J by 4 bases.

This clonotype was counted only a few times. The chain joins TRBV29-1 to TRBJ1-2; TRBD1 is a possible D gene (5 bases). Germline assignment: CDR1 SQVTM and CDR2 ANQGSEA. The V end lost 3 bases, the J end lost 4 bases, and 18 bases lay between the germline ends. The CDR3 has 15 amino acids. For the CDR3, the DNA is TGCAGCGTTGACTTTCGGACAAGGGGCTTCTATGGCTACACCTTC. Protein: CSVDFRTRGFYGYTF. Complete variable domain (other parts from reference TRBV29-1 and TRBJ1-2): SAVISQKPSRDICQRGTSLTIQCQVDSQVTMMFWYRQQPGQSLTLIATANQGSEATYESGFVIDKFPISRPNLTFSTLTVSNMSPEDSSIYLCSVDFRTRGFYGYTFGSGTRLTVV.

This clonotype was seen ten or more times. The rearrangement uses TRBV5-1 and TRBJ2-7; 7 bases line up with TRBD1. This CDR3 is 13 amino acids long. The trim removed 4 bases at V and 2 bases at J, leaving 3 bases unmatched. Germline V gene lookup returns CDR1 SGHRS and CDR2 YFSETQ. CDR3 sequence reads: CASSTGTAYEQYF. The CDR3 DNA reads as TGCGCCAGCAGCACAGGGACAGCCTACGAGCAGTACTTC.

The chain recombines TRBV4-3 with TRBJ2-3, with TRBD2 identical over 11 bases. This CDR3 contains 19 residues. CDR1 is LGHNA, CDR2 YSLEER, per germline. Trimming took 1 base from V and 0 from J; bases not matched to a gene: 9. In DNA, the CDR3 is TGCGCCAGCAGCCAAGGTTTGAGGACTAGCGGGTCTAGCACAGATACGCAGTATTTT. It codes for CASSQGLRTSGSSTDTQYF.

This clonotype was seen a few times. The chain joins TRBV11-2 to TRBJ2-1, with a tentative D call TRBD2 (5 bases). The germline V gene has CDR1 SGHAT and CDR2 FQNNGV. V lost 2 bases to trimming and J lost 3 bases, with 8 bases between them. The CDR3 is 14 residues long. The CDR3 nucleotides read TGTGCCAGCAGCTTAATCGGGGACTACAATGAGCAGTTCTTC. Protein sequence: CASSLIGDYNEQFF.

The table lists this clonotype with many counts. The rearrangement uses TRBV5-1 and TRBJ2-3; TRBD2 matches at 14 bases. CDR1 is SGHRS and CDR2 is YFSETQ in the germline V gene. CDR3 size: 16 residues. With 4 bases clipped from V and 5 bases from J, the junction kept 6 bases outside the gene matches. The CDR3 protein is CASSQTSGRALDTQYF. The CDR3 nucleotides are TGCGCCAGCAGCCAGACTAGCGGGAGGGCCTTAGATACGCAGTATTTT.

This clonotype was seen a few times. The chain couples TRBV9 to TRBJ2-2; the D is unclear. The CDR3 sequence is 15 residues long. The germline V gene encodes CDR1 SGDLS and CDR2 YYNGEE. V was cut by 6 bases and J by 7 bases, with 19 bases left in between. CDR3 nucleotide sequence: TGTGCCAGCACCCAAGGAACTTTAGGTCACGGGGAGCTGTTTTTT. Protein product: CASTQGTLGHGELFF.

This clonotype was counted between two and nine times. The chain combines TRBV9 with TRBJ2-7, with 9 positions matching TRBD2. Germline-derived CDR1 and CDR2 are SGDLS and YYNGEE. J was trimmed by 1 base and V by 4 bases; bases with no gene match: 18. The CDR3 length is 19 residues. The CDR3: CASSPHEGASGTYSYEQYF. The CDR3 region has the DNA TGTGCCAGCAGCCCCCACGAAGGGGCTAGCGGGACTTATTCCTACGAGCAGTACTTC.

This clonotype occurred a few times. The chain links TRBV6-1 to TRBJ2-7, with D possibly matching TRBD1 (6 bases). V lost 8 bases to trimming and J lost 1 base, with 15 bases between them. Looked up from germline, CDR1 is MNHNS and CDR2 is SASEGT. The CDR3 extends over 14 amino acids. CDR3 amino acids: CASAETDSSYEQYF. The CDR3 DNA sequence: TGTGCCAGCGCCGAAACGGACAGTTCCTACGAGCAGTACTTC.

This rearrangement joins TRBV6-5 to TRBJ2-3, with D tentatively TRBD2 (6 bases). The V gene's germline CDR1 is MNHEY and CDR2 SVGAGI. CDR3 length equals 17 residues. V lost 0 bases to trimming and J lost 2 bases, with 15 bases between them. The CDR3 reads CASSYSLGGTYTDTQYF. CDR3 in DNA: TGTGCCAGCAGTTACTCTCTTGGCGGGACCTACACAGATACGCAGTATTTT.

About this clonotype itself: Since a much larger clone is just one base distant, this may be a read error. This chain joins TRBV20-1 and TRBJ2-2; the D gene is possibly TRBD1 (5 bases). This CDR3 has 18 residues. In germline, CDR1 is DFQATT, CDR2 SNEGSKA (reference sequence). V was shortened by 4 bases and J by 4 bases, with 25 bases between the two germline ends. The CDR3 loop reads CSAKDFEWGRPSTGELFF. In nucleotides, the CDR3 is TGCAGTGCTAAGGATTTCGAATGGGGCAGGCCGAGCACCGGGGAGCTGTTTTTT.

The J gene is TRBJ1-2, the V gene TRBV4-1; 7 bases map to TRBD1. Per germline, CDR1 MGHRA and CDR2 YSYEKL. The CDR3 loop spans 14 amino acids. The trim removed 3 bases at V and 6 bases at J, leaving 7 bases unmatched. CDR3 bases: TGCGCCAGCAGCCATGCTACAGGGGTTAATGGCTACACCTTC. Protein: CASSHATGVNGYTF.

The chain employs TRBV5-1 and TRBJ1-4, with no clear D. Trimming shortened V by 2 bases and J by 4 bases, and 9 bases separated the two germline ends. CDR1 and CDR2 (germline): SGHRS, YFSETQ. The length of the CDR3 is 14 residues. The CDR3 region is CASSFSPDNEKLFF. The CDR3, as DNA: TGCGCCAGCAGCTTCTCGCCGGATAATGAAAAACTGTTTTTT.

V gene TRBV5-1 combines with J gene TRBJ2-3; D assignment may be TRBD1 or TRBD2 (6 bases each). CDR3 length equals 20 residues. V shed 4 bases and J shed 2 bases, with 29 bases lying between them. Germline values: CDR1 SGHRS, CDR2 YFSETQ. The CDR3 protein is CASSRDVGAQGLALTDTQYF. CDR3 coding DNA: TGCGCCAGCAGCCGAGACGTGGGGGCGCAGGGTCTAGCGCTCACAGATACGCAGTATTTT.

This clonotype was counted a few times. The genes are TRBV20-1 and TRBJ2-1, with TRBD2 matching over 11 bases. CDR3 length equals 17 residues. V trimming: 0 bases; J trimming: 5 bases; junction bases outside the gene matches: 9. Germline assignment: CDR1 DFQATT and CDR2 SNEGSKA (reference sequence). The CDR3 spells CSARDAGLAGLHNEQFF. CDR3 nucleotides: TGCAGTGCTAGAGATGCAGGACTAGCGGGCTTACACAATGAGCAGTTCTTC.

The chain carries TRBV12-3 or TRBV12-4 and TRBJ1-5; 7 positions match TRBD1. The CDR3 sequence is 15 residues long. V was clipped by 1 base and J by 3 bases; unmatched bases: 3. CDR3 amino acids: CASSLGDRANQPQHF. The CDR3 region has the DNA TGTGCCAGCAGTTTAGGTGACAGGGCCAATCAGCCCCAGCATTTT.

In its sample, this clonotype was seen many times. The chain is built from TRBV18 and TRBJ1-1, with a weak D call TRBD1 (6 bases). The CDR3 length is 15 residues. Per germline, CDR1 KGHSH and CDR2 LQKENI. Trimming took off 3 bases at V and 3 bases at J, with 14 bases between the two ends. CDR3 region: CASSPQGWEDTEAFF. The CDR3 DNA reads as TGTGCCAGCTCACCGCAGGGGTGGGAGGACACTGAAGCTTTCTTT.

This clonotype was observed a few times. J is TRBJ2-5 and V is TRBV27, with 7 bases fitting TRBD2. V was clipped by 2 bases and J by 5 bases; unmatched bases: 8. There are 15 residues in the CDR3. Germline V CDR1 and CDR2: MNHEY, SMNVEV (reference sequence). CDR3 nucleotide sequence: TGTGCCAGCAGTTTAGGTGCGGGAGCTACGGAGACCCAGTACTTC. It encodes CASSLGAGATETQYF.

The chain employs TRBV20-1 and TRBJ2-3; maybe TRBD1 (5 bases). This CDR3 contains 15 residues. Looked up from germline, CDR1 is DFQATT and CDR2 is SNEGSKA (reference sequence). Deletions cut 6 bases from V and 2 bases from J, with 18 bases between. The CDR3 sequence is CSAGRASGNTDTQYF. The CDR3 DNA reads TGCAGTGCCGGAAGAGCATCAGGGAACACAGATACGCAGTATTTT.

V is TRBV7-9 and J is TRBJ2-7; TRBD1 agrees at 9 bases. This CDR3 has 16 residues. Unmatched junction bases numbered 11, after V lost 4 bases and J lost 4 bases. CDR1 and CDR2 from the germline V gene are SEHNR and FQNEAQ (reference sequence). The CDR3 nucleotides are TGTGCCAGCAGCTCTTTGGACAGGGGATTCGGGTACGAGCAGTACTTC. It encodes CASSSLDRGFGYEQYF.

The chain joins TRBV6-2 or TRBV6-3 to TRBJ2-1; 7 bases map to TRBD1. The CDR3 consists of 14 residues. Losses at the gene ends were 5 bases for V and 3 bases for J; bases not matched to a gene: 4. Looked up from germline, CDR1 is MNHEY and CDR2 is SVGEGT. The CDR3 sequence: CASSPTGFYNEQFF. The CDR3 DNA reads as TGTGCCAGCAGTCCGACAGGGTTCTACAATGAGCAGTTCTTC.